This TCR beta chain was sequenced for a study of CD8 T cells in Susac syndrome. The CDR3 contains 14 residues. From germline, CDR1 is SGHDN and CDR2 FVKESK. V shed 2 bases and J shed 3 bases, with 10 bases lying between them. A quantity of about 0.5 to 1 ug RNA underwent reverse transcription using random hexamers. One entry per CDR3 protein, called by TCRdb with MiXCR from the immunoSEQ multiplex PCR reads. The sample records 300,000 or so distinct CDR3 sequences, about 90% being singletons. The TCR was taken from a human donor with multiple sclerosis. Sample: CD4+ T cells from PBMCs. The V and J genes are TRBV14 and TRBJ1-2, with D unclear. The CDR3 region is CASSQTGRDYGYTF. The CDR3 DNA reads TGTGCCAGCAGCCAAACCGGAAGGGACTATGGCTACACCTTC.